The following is a TCR beta chain sequence with its context. The authors' processing: Counts of nucleated cells, estimated from reference gene primer amplification, were obtained. The assay was immunoSEQ multiplex PCR, and TCRdb's table has in-frame clones only and misses some. The V and J calls and clone size are taken from that table; D and trimming were inferred from the DNA. The sample includes some 27,000 clones, under 85% seen only once; the top ten take approximately 40%. Germline values: CDR1 WSHSY, CDR2 SAAADI. Between the trimmed V and J ends, which lost 0 bases and 4 bases, there was a span of 12 bases. The CDR3 covers 15 residues. The data originate from a study of blood T cell repertoires in COVID-19. Study at large: Donors in the United States, Italy and Spain gave samples during acute or convalescent COVID-19. In each case, the material was cDNA or gDNA derived from T cells, B-cell-depleted T cells, or PBMCs.

The TCR originated in a man aged 65 to 85 with acute or convalescent COVID-19. The sequenced sample consisted of peripheral blood. The rearrangement joins TRBV10-2 to TRBJ1-1; no reliable D call. The DNA of the CDR3 is TGCGCCAGCAGTGAGTCGCGAGTACGGGGCACTGAAGCTTTCTTT. It yields the protein CASSESRVRGTEAFF.